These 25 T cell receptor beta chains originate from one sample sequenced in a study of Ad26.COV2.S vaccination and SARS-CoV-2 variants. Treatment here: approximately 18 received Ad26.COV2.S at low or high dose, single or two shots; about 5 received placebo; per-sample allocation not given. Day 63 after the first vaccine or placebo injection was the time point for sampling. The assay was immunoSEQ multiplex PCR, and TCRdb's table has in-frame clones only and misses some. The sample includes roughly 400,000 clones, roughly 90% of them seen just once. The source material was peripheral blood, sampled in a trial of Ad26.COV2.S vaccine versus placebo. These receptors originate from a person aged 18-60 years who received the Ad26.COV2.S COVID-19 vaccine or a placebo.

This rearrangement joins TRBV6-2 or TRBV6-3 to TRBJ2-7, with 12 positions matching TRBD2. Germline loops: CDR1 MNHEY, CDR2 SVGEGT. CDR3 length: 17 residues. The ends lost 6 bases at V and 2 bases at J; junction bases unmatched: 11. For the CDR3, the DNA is TGTGCCAGCAGCTATTTGGGTACTAGCGGGGGGACCTACGAGCAGTACTTC. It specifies CASSYLGTSGGTYEQYF.

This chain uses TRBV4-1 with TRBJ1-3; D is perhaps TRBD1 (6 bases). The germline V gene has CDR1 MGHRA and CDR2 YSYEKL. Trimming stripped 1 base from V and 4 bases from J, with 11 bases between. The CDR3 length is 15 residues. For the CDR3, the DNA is TGCGCCAGCAGCCAAGGGACAGTGTCAGGAAACACCATATATTTT. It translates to CASSQGTVSGNTIYF.

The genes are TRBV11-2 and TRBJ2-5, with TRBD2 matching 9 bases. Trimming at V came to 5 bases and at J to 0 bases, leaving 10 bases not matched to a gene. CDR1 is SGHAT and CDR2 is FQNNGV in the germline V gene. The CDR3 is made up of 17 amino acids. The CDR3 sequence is CASSQGAGGGYQETQYF. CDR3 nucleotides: TGTGCCAGCAGCCAGGGTGCGGGAGGGGGGTACCAAGAGACCCAGTACTTC.

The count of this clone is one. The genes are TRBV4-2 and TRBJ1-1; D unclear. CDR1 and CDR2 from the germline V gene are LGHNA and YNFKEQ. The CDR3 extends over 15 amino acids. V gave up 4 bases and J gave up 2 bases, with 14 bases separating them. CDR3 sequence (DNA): TGTGCCAGCAGCCCCTCGCAAAACCAAAACACTGAAGCTTTCTTT. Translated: CASSPSQNQNTEAFF.

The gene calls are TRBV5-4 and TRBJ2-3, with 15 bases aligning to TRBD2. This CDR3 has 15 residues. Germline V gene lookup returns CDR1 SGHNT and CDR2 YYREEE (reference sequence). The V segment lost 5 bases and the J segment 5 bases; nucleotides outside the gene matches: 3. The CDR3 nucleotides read TGTGCCAGCAGTGGGACTAGCGGGAGGCAAGATACGCAGTATTTT. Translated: CASSGTSGRQDTQYF.

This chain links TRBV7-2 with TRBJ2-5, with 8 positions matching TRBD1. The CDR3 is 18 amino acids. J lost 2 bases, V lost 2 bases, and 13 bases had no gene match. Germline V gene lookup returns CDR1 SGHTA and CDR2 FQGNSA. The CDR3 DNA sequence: TGTGCCAGCAGCTTACCCCAGGGGGCCTACCGTGGGCAAGAGACCCAGTACTTC. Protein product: CASSLPQGAYRGQETQYF. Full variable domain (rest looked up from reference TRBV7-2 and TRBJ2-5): GAGVSQSPSNKVTEKGKDVELRCDPISGHTALYWYRQSLGQGLEFLIYFQGNSAPDKSGLPSDRFSAERTGGSVSTLTIQRTQQEDSAVYLCASSLPQGAYRGQETQYFGPGTRLLVL.

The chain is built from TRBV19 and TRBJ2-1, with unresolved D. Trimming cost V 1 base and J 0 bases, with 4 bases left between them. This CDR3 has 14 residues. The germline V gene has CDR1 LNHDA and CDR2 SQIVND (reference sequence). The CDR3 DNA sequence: TGTGCCAGTAGTATAGTCTCCTCCTACAATGAGCAGTTCTTC. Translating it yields CASSIVSSYNEQFF.

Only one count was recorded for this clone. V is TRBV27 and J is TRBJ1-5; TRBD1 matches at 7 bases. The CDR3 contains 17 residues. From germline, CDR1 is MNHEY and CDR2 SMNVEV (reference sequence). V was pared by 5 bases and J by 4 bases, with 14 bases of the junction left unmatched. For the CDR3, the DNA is TGTGCCAGCAGTGTAATGTGGGACAGCAATCGGAATCAGCCCCAGCATTTT. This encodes CASSVMWDSNRNQPQHF.

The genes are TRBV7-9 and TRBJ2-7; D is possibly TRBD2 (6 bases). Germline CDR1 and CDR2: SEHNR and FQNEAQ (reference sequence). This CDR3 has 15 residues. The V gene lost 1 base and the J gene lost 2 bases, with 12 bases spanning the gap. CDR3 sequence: CASSLGVAATYEQYF. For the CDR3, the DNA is TGTGCCAGCAGCTTAGGTGTAGCGGCAACCTACGAGCAGTACTTC.

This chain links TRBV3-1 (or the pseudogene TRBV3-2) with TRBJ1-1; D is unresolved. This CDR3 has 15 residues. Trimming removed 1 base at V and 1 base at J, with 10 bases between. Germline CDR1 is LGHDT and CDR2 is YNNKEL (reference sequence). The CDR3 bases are TGTGCCAGCAGCCAAGTCTTCACCACGAACACTGAAGCTTTCTTT. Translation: CASSQVFTTNTEAFF.

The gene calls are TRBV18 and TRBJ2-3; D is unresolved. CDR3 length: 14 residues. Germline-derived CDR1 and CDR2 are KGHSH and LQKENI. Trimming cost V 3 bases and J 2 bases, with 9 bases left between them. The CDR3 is CASSPRTNTDTQYF. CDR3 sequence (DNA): TGTGCCAGCTCACCCCGGACGAACACAGATACGCAGTATTTT. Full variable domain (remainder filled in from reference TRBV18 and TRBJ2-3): NAGVMQNPRHLVRRRGQEARLRCSPMKGHSHVYWYRQLPEEGLKFMVYLQKENIIDESGMPKERFSAEFPKEGPSILRIQQVVRGDSAAYFCASSPRTNTDTQYFGPGTRLTVL.

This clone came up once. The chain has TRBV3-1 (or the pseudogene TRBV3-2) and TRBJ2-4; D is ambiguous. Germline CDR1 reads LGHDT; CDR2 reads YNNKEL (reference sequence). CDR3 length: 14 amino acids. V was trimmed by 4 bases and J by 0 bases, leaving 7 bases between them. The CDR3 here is CASSPQLAKNIQYF. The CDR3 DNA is TGTGCCAGCAGCCCCCAATTAGCCAAAAACATTCAGTACTTC.

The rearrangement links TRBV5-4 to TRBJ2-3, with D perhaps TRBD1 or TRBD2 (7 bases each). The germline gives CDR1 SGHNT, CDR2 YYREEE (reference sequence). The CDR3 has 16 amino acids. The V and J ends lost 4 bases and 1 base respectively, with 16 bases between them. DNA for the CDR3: TGTGCCAGCAGCCAGGGGGGGACGGTTGGCACAGATACGCAGTATTTT. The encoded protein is CASSQGGTVGTDTQYF.

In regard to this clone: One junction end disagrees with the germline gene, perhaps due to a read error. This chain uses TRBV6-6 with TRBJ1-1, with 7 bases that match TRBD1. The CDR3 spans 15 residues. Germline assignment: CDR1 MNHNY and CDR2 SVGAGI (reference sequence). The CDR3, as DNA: TGTGCCAGCAGTGACTCAGGGGGGACGAACACTGAAGCTTTCTTT. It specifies CASSDSGGTNTEAFF.

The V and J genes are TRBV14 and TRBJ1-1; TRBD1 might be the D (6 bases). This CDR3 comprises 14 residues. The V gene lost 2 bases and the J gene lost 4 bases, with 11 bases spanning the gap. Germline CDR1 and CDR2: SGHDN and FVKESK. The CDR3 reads CASSQPGHITEAFF. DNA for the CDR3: TGTGCCAGCAGCCAACCGGGACACATCACTGAAGCTTTCTTT.

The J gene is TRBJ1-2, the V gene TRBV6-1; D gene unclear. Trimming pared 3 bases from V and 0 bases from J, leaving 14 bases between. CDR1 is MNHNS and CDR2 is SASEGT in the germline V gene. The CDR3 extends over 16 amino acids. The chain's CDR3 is CASSDAQASTNYGYTF. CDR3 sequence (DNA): TGTGCCAGCAGTGACGCACAAGCAAGCACTAACTATGGCTACACCTTC.

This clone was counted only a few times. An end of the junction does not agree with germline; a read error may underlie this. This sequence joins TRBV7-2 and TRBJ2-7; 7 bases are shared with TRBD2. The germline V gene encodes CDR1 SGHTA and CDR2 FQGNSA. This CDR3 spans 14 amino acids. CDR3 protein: CASSRTRGSSEQYF. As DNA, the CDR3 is TGTGCCAGCAGCAGGACTAGGGGTTCCTCCGAGCAGTACTTC.

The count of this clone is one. The DNA for the CDR3 is TGTGCCAGCAGCTACCGACAGGGTAAAGAGACCCAGTACTTC. Protein product: CASSYRQGKETQYF. V is TRBV5-4 and J is TRBJ2-5; 7 bases match TRBD1. Germline lookup yields CDR1 SGHNT and CDR2 YYREEE (reference sequence). V gave up 3 bases and J gave up 3 bases; unmatched junction bases: 5. The CDR3 extends over 14 amino acids.

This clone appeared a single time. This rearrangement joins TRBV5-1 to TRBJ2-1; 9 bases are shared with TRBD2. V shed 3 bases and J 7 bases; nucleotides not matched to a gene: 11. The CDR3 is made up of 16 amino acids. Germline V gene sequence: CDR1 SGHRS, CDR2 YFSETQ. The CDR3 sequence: CASSSLAGAYLNEQFF. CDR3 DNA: TGCGCCAGCAGCTCCTTAGCGGGAGCCTACCTAAATGAGCAGTTCTTC.

Written as DNA, the CDR3 is TGCGCCAGCAGCTTGGGTAGTAGAGGGATCTCTGGGGCCAACGTCCTGACTTTC. Amino acid sequence: CASSLGSRGISGANVLTF. V usage is TRBV5-1 and J usage is TRBJ2-6; D may be TRBD2 (5 bases). The CDR3 is 18 amino acids. The V gene's germline CDR1 is SGHRS and CDR2 YFSETQ. Trimming took 0 bases from V and 0 from J, leaving 13 bases between them. Looking up the rest from reference TRBV5-1 and TRBJ2-6 gives the full variable domain: KAGVTQTPRYLIKTRGQQVTLSCSPISGHRSVSWYQQTPGQGLQFLFEYFSETQRNKGNFPGRFSGRQFSNSRSEMNVSTLELGDSALYLCASSLGSRGISGANVLTFGAGSRLTVL.

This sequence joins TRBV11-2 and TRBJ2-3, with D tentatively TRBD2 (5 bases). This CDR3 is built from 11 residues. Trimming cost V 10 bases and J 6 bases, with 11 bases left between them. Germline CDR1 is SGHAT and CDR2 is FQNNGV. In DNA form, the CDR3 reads TGTGCCACTCTGAGAGGGGATACGCAGTATTTT. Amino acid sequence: CATLRGDTQYF. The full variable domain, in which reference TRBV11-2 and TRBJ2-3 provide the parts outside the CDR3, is EAGVAQSPRYKIIEKRQSVAFWCNPISGHATLYWYQQILGQGPKLLIQFQNNGVVDDSQLPKDRFSAERLKGVDSTLKIQPAKLEDSAVYLCATLRGDTQYFGPGTRLTVL.

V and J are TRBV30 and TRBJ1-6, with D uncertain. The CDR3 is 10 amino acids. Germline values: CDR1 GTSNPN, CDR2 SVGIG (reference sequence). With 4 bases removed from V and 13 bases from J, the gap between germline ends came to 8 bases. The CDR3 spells CAWNGSPLHF. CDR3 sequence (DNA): TGTGCCTGGAATGGTAGTCCCCTCCACTTT.

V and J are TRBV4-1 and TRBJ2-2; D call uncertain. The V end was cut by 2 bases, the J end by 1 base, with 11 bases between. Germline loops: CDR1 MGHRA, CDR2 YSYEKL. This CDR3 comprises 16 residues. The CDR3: CASSQTGRMNTGELFF. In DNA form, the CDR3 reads TGCGCCAGCAGCCAAACTGGTAGAATGAACACCGGGGAGCTGTTTTTT.

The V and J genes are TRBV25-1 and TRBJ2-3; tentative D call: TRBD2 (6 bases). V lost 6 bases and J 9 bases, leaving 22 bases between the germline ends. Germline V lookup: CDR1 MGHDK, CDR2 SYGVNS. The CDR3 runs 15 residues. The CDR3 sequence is CASSRSGGAVGTQYF. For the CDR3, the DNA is TGTGCCAGCAGCCGATCGGGCGGGGCCGTAGGGACGCAGTATTTT. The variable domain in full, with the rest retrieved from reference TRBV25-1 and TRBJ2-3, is EADIYQTPRYLVIGTGKKITLECSQTMGHDKMYWYQQDPGMELHLIHYSYGVNSTEKGDLSSESTVSRIRTEHFPLTLESARPSHTSQYLCASSRSGGAVGTQYFGPGTRLTVL.

DNA for the CDR3: TGTGCCTGGAGTGTAAAAGGTTTCGGCTCCTACAATGAGCAGTTCTTC. Encoded protein: CAWSVKGFGSYNEQFF. The chain employs TRBV30 and TRBJ2-1; D is undetermined. This CDR3 region has 16 residues. V lost 0 bases to trimming and J lost 0 bases, with 12 bases between them. Per the germline V gene, CDR1 is GTSNPN and CDR2 is SVGIG (reference sequence).